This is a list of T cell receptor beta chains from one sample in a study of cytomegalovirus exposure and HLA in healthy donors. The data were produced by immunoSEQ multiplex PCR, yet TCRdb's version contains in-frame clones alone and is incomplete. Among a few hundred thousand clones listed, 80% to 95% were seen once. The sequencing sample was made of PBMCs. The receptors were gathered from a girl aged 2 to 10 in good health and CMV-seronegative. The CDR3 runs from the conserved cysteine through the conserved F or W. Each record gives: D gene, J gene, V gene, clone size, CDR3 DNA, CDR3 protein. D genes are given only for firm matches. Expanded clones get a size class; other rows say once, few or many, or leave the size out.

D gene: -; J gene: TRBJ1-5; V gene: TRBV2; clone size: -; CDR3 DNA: TGTGCCAGCAGTGAAGCGCTTGGCAGGGCTCCGAATCAGCCCCAGCATTTT; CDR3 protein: CASSEALGRAPNQPQHF
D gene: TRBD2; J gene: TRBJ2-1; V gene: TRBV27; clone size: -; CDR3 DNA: TGTGCCAGCAGCAATGTAGCGGGAGCCTACAATGAGCAGTTCTTC; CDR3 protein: CASSNVAGAYNEQFF
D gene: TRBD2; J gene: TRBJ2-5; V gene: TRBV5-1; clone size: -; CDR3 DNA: TGCGCCAGCAGCTCCCTAGCGGGAACCGGAGAGACCCAGTACTTC; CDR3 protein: CASSSLAGTGETQYF
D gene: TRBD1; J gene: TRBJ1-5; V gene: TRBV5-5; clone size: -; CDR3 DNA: TGTGCCAGCAGCCCGGGACAGGTTAATCAGCCCCAGCATTTT; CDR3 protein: CASSPGQVNQPQHF
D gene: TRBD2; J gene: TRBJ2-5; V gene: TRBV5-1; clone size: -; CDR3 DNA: TGCGCCAGCAGCTTAGGACTAGCGGGAGGAGAGACCCAGTACTTC; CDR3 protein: CASSLGLAGGETQYF
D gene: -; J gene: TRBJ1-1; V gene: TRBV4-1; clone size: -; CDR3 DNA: TGCGCCAGCAGCCAAGAACCGGGACAGAACACTGAAGCTTTCTTT; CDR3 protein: CASSQEPGQNTEAFF
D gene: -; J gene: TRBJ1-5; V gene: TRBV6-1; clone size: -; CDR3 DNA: TGTGCCAGCAGTGAAGCTAGGACAGAAACTTATAGCAATCAGCCCCAGCATTTT; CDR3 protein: CASSEARTETYSNQPQHF
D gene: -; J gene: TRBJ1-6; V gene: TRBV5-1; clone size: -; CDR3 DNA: TGCGCCAGCAGCTTGGCCGCCAAGGGTAGCGGGATTAATTCACCCCTCCACTTT; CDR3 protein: CASSLAAKGSGINSPLHF
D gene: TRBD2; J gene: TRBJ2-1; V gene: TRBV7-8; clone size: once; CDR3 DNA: TGTGCCAGCAGCTTAAGGGCTTTTAGCGGGAGTTTAAACAATGAGCAGTTCTTC; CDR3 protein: CASSLRAFSGSLNNEQFF
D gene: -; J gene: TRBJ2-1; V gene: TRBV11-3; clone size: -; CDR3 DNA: TGTGCCAGCAGCTTAGTGGCCGGGCCGGGAAGTGAGCAGTTCTTC; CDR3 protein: CASSLVAGPGSEQFF
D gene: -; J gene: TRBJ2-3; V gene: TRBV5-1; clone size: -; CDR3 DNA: TGCGCCAGCAGCCTGACCGAGGGTGGCACAGATACGCAGTATTTT; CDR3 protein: CASSLTEGGTDTQYF
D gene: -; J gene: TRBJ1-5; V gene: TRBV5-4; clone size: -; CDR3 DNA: TGTGCCAGCAGCTTGGCAGGGTGGAATCAGCCCCAGCGTTTT; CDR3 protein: CASSLAGWNQPQRF
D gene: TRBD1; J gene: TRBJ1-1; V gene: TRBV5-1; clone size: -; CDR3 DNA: TGCGCCAGCAGCTTGGATACAGGGGGGGACACTGAAGCTTTCTTT; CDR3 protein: CASSLDTGGDTEAFF
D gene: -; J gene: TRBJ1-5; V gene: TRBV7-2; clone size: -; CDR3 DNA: TGTGCCAGCAGCTTAGGTAGAGGGCTTCAGCCCCAGCATTTT; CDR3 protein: CASSLGRGLQPQHF
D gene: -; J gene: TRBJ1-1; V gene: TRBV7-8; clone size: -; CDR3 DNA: TGTGCCAGCAGCTTAGGACACCAGACCCGGCGCACTGAAGCTTTCTTT; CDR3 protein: CASSLGHQTRRTEAFF
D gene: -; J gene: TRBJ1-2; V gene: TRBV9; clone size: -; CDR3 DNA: TGTGCCAGTGGGGACTGGGCCTATGGCTACACCTTC; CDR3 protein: CASGDWAYGYTF
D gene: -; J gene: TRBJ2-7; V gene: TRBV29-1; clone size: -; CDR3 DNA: TGCAGCGTTGAAACGCCCCGGGGTTCGACCTACGAGCAGTACTTC; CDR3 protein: CSVETPRGSTYEQYF
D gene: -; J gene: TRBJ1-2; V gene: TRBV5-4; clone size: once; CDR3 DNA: TGTGCCAGCACCTCCCTCGGGGGGTTAGCTCATGGCTACACCTTC; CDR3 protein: CASTSLGGLAHGYTF
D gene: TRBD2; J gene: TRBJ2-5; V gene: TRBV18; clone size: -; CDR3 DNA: TGTGCCAGCTCACCACGAGCGGGGGCAGAGACCCAGTACTTC; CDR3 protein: CASSPRAGAETQYF
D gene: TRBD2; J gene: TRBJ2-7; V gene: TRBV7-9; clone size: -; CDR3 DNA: TGTGCCAGCAGCTTAACTAGCGGGGGTTACGAGCAGTACTTC; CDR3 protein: CASSLTSGGYEQYF
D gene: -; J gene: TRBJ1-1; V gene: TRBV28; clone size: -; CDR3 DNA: TGTGCCAGCAGTTTGAGCGGCAGGGGATCCACTGAAGCTTTCTTT; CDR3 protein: CASSLSGRGSTEAFF
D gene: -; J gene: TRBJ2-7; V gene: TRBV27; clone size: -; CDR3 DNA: TGTGCCAGCAGTTTACACCGACAGTCCTCCGAGCAGTACTTC; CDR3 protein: CASSLHRQSSEQYF
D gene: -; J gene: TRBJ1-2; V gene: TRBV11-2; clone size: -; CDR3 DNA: TGTGCCAGCACCAGATTAGAACAGGAATATGGCTACACCTTC; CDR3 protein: CASTRLEQEYGYTF
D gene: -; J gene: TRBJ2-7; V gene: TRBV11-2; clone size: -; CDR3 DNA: TGTGCCAGCAGCCCCACCGGGGGGCTCTGGTACGAGCAGTACTTC; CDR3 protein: CASSPTGGLWYEQYF
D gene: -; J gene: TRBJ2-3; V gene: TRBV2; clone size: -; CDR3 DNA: TGTGCCAGCAGTGTATCCGTTACTAGCACAGATACGCAGTATTTT; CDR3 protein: CASSVSVTSTDTQYF
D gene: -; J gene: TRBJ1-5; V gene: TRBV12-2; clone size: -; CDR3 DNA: TGTGCAAGTCGCTTAGGGAATCGGGGAAAGTCGCCCCAGCATTTT; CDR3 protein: CASRLGNRGKSPQHF
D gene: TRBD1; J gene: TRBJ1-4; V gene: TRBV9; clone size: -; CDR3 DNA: TGTGCCAGCAGCGAGGGGGACAGGGGCGAAATGCTTACAACTAATGAAAAACTGTTTTTT; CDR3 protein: CASSEGDRGEMLTTNEKLFF
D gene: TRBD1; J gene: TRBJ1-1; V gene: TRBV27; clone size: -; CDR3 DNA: TGTGCCAGCAGGAACAGGGGTTTAACTGAAGCTTTCTTT; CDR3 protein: CASRNRGLTEAFF